Given below is one TCR beta chain in context. The antigen is unknown. This sample was taken from a study of response to subunit inactivated influenza vaccine. Points from the study as a whole: It was the authors' suggestion that each seasonal influenza vaccination recruits few new T cells.

With 4 bases removed from V and 10 bases from J, the gap between germline ends came to 17 bases. CDR1 and CDR2 from the germline V gene are LGHNA and YSLEER. The CDR3 covers 14 residues. MiXCR was run by TCRdb on the RT-PCR reads, yielding one entry per CDR3 protein. The table records just over 300,000 distinct CDR3 sequences, roughly 22% of them present only once. Sequencing was performed on PBMCs from blood, taken 21 months after vaccination. This sequence originates from a man aged 45 to 75 who received an inactivated influenza vaccine. The chain has TRBV4-3 and TRBJ2-1, with a tentative D call TRBD2 (6 bases). CDR3 bases: TGCGCCAGCAGCCTAGGGACTGCCACATGGGAGCAGTTCTTC. This gives the protein CASSLGTATWEQFF.